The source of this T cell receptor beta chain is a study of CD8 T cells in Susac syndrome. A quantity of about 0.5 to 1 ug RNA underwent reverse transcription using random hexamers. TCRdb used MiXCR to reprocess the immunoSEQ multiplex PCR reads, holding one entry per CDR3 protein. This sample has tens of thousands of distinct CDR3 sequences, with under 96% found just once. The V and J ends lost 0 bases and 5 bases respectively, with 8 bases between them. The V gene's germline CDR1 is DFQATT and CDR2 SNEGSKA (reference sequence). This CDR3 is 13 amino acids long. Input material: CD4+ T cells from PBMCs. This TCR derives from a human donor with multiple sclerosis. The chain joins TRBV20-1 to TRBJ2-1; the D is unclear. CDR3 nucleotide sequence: TGCAGTGCTAGAGATCGGCAGAACAATGAGCAGTTCTTC. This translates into CSARDRQNNEQFF.